This T cell receptor (beta chain) was sequenced in a study of technical replicates of blood from a few donors (dated 2017 in TCRdb). As regards this clone: Its target antigen remains unknown. Base qualities are not provided; no much larger clone lies one nucleotide away.

To prepare the library, the immunoSEQ multiplex PCR assay was applied. In TCRdb, the immuneACCESS table is reduced to in-frame sequences with V and J assigned. These tables do not hold every clone; where another copy was compared, an unresolved V gene accounts for under half, and the others remain unexplained. The sample table holds about 80,000 clones, of which approximately 89% were seen once. 0.35% to 0.45% of the sample is taken by the ten largest. The germline V gene yields SGHRS for CDR1 and YFSETQ for CDR2. The cysteine opens and the phenylalanine closes a CDR3 of 15 amino acids. The entry retains the CDR3 DNA only, 45 bases that are in frame from base 1. V loses 1 base, J loses 0 bases, and the germline ends lie 11 bases apart.

This sequence was found in a human donor in good health. This chain joins TRBV5-1 to TRBJ2-7; possibly the D gene is TRBD1, per 6 matching bases. Material: T cells isolated from PBMCs. The CDR3 reads as follows: CASSLLQDSSYEQYF. The base sequence is TGCGCCAGCAGCTTGCTCCAGGACAGCTCCTACGAGCAGTACTTC.